This T cell receptor beta chain was documented in a study of blood T cell repertoires in COVID-19. Across the study: PBMCs, B-cell-depleted T cells, or T cells provided the cDNA or gDNA that made up the material.

Method: immunoSEQ multiplex PCR; TCRdb's copy keeps in-frame clones and lacks some. Among some 200,000 clones listed, approximately 80% were seen once. The sequence derives from a woman of 80 years or more with COVID-19, enrolled during active disease. Sequencing used peripheral blood.

The CDR3 region is CASSPLPSGNTIYF. In nucleotides, the CDR3 is TGTGCCAGCAGCCCCCTTCCCTCTGGAAACACCATATATTTT. The chain joins TRBV9 to TRBJ1-3; D remains ambiguous. The germline CDR1 and CDR2 sequences are SGDLS and YYNGEE. Trimming shortened V by 4 bases and J by 0 bases, and 8 bases separated the two germline ends. The CDR3 is made up of 14 amino acids. The full variable domain, its missing parts supplied by reference TRBV9 and TRBJ1-3, is DSGVTQTPKHLITATGQRVTLRCSPRSGDLSVYWYQQSLDQGLQFLIQYYNGEERAKGNILERFSAQQFPDLHSELNLSSLELGDSALYFCASSPLPSGNTIYFGEGSWLTVV.